These 21 T cell receptor beta chains were all obtained from the same sample, sequenced in a study of beta chain features in type 1 diabetes. The authors reverse transcribed all of the isolated RNA, so sequencing captured expressed TCRB transcripts. Repertoires were generated with immunoSEQ multiplex PCR, while TCRdb's copy carries only in-frame clones and drops some. The table shows 120,000 to 150,000 clones, with nearly 50% occurring only once. Sequencing was performed on Tregs from blood. The receptors here all came from a man aged 18 to 35 in good health.

This clone was observed a handful of times. The genes are TRBV28 and TRBJ1-5, with 7 bases matching TRBD1. V shed 6 bases and J 7 bases; nucleotides not matched to a gene: 6. Germline loops: CDR1 MDHEN, CDR2 SYDVKM. The CDR3 has 13 amino acids. The CDR3 loop reads CASSTTGYQPQHF. As DNA, the CDR3 is TGTGCCAGCAGCACGACAGGGTACCAGCCCCAGCATTTT. Together with reference TRBV28 and TRBJ1-5, the CDR3 gives the full variable domain: DVKVTQSSRYLVKRTGEKVFLECVQDMDHENMFWYRQDPGLGLRLIYFSYDVKMKEKGDIPEGYSVSREKKERFSLILESASTNQTSMYLCASSTTGYQPQHFGDGTRLSIL.

This clone was found a few times. The gene calls are TRBV4-3 and TRBJ1-6, with D uncertain. The length of the CDR3 is 16 residues. CDR1 LGHNA and CDR2 YSLEER come from the germline V gene. V lost 0 bases, J lost 4 bases, and 10 bases lay in between. In nucleotides, the CDR3 is TGCGCCAGCAGCCAAGAGTTCAACAATTATAATTCACCCCTCCACTTT. Translated, it gives CASSQEFNNYNSPLHF.

This clone was counted between two and nine times. The V gene is TRBV7-2, the J gene TRBJ2-7, with 7 bases matching TRBD2. Germline values: CDR1 SGHTA, CDR2 FQGNSA. The V segment lost 1 base and the J segment 8 bases; nucleotides outside the gene matches: 5. The CDR3 is 13 residues long. The CDR3 bases are TGTGCCAGCAGCTTAGAACTAGCGTCGAAGCAGTACTTC. It is translated as CASSLELASKQYF.

This clone has only a few counts. The V call is TRBV28, the J call TRBJ1-2; 9 nucleotides align to TRBD1. The CDR3 consists of 14 residues. From germline, CDR1 is MDHEN and CDR2 SYDVKM. Germline trimming cut 8 bases from V and 8 bases from J; bases unmatched to any gene: 12. The CDR3 is CASESQGAEGGYTF. DNA of the CDR3: TGTGCCAGCGAATCACAGGGGGCGGAGGGGGGCTACACCTTC.

The chain links TRBV6-1 to TRBJ1-1, with 8 bases aligning to TRBD1. The germline CDR1 and CDR2 sequences are MNHNS and SASEGT. The CDR3 consists of 14 residues. V dropped 7 bases and J dropped 4; count of bases not matched to a gene: 8. CDR3 in DNA: TGTGCCAGCACGGGAACCAGGGGGCTCACTGAAGCTTTCTTT. Encoded protein: CASTGTRGLTEAFF.

Concerning this clone: Other DNA sequences within the sample encode an identical CDR3. The chain recombines TRBV2 with TRBJ1-1; D remains ambiguous. CDR1 SNHLY and CDR2 FYNNEI come from the germline V gene. V was pared by 4 bases and J by 1 base, with 10 bases between. This CDR3 has 14 amino acids. The CDR3 is CASSGSTRNTEAFF. The CDR3, as DNA: TGTGCCAGCAGTGGTTCGACAAGGAACACTGAAGCTTTCTTT.

There are a few counts of this clone. The V and J genes are TRBV4-1 and TRBJ2-1; 9 bases are a match to TRBD2. Germline loops: CDR1 MGHRA, CDR2 YSYEKL. J was trimmed by 0 bases and V by 2 bases; bases with no gene match: 8. There are 18 residues in the CDR3. The CDR3 DNA reads as TGCGCCAGCAGCCAACGGGCCAGCGGGGGGTTCTCCTACAATGAGCAGTTCTTC. Amino acids: CASSQRASGGFSYNEQFF.

J is TRBJ2-7 and V is TRBV6-5; 8 nucleotides match TRBD2. CDR3 size: 14 residues. Germline CDR1 reads MNHEY; CDR2 reads SVGAGI. J lost 2 bases, V lost 6 bases, and 6 bases had no gene match. The CDR3 here is CASRRLAFAYEQYF. The CDR3 DNA reads TGTGCCAGCAGGAGACTAGCGTTCGCCTACGAGCAGTACTTC.

This clone was detected only once. V usage is TRBV5-6 and J usage is TRBJ2-7; 8 nucleotides align to TRBD2. Germline V gene sequence: CDR1 SGHDT, CDR2 YYEEEE. V gave up 4 bases and J gave up 3 bases; unmatched junction bases: 6. The CDR3 is made up of 14 amino acids. CDR3 sequence (DNA): TGTGCCAGCAGCCACCGCGGGGGGAACTACGAGCAGTACTTC. Translation gives CASSHRGGNYEQYF.

The V gene is TRBV2, the J gene TRBJ2-7; 9 bases align to TRBD1. V lost 6 bases and J lost 4; bases outside the gene matches: 4. This CDR3 region has 13 residues. Germline CDR1 reads SNHLY; CDR2 reads FYNNEI. CDR3 residues: CASSPTGGYEQYF. CDR3 bases: TGTGCCAGCAGCCCGACAGGGGGTTACGAGCAGTACTTC.

The chain carries TRBV19 and TRBJ2-4; D remains unclear. This CDR3 contains 14 residues. The germline CDR1 and CDR2 sequences are LNHDA and SQIVND (reference sequence). V was shortened by 3 bases and J by 0 bases, with 6 bases between the two germline ends. Written as DNA, the CDR3 is TGTGCCAGTAGTATCACGGTAGCCAAAAACATTCAGTACTTC. Translating it yields CASSITVAKNIQYF.

Only a few counts were recorded for this clone. This rearrangement joins TRBV28 to TRBJ2-7, with TRBD1 identical over 7 bases. Germline V CDR1 and CDR2: MDHEN, SYDVKM. V was pared by 5 bases and J by 0 bases, with 16 bases of the junction left unmatched. The CDR3 length is 18 residues. The CDR3 bases are TGTGCCAGCAGTCCGGAAAGGACAGGCCCAACGCGCTCCTACGAGCAGTACTTC. It translates to CASSPERTGPTRSYEQYF.

This sequence joins TRBV5-1 and TRBJ2-7; weak D call: TRBD1 (5 bases). V was cut by 4 bases and J by 0 bases, with 8 bases left in between. Germline V gene lookup returns CDR1 SGHRS and CDR2 YFSETQ. The CDR3 has 13 residues. This CDR3 reads CASSGASSYEQYF. The CDR3 DNA is TGCGCCAGCAGCGGGGCAAGCTCCTACGAGCAGTACTTC.

The gene calls are TRBV9 and TRBJ1-5, with D hard to call. V was shortened by 4 bases and J by 1 base, with 9 bases between the two germline ends. The CDR3 has 14 residues. CDR1 and CDR2 (germline): SGDLS, YYNGEE. The CDR3 coding sequence is TGTGCCAGCAGCAAGAGAGAGAGCAATCAGCCCCAGCATTTT. Amino acid sequence: CASSKRESNQPQHF.

The chain carries TRBV7-9 and TRBJ1-2, with D tentatively TRBD1 (5 bases). Germline values: CDR1 SEHNR, CDR2 FQNEAQ (reference sequence). The CDR3 totals 14 residues. The V gene lost 5 bases and the J gene lost 1 base, with 11 bases spanning the gap. CDR3 DNA sequence: TGTGCCAGCAGCCTCTGGGGGGATAACTATGGCTACACCTTC. Its protein is CASSLWGDNYGYTF.

There are a few counts of this clone. The V call is TRBV10-3, the J call TRBJ2-1; TRBD2 matches at 12 bases. Germline V gene data show CDR1 as ENHRY and CDR2 as SYGVKD. This CDR3 is 17 amino acids long. Trimming cost V 10 bases and J 0 bases; bases outside gene matches: 10. CDR3 sequence: CATILAGGPPSYNEQFF. For the CDR3, the DNA is TGTGCCACCATCCTAGCGGGAGGGCCCCCCTCCTACAATGAGCAGTTCTTC.

The chain carries TRBV19 and TRBJ1-1, with TRBD1 identical over 10 bases. Germline V CDR1 and CDR2: LNHDA, SQIVND (reference sequence). The CDR3 contains 13 residues. V trimming: 9 bases; J trimming: 5 bases; junction bases outside the gene matches: 6. The CDR3, as DNA: TGTGCCAGCGGGACAGGGGTAGGGACTGAAGCTTTCTTT. Its translation: CASGTGVGTEAFF.

In nucleotides, the CDR3 is TGTGCCAGCAGTCGAGGAGTACCATACACTGAAGCTTTCTTT. Residues: CASSRGVPYTEAFF. The chain employs TRBV6-6 and TRBJ1-1; D is undetermined. Germline lookup yields CDR1 MNHNY and CDR2 SVGAGI (reference sequence). CDR3 length: 14 amino acids. Trimming left V 5 bases short and J 3 bases short, with 13 bases between.

J is TRBJ2-1 and V is TRBV30, with 10 bases lining up with TRBD2. This CDR3 has 15 amino acids. Unmatched junction bases numbered 8, after V lost 4 bases and J lost 5 bases. Germline assignment: CDR1 GTSNPN and CDR2 SVGIG (reference sequence). CDR3 bases: TGTGCCTGGACCTATGGACTAGCGGCCAACAATGAGCAGTTCTTC. Its translation: CAWTYGLAANNEQFF.

This chain links TRBV28 with TRBJ1-2; D remains ambiguous. The CDR3 contains 12 residues. V was shortened by 6 bases and J by 7 bases, with 12 bases between the two germline ends. From germline, CDR1 is MDHEN and CDR2 SYDVKM. In nucleotides, the CDR3 is TGTGCCAGCAGGGTCCAACCGGGTGGCTACACCTTC. Encoded protein: CASRVQPGGYTF.

The genes are TRBV5-4 and TRBJ1-2, with D possibly TRBD1 on 5 matching bases. CDR3 size: 17 residues. The germline V gene encodes CDR1 SGHNT and CDR2 YYREEE (reference sequence). V shed 4 bases and J shed 0 bases, with 19 bases lying between them. CDR3 sequence: CASSGGTPEGSNYGYTF. CDR3 DNA: TGTGCCAGCAGCGGGGGGACCCCGGAGGGGTCTAACTATGGCTACACCTTC.